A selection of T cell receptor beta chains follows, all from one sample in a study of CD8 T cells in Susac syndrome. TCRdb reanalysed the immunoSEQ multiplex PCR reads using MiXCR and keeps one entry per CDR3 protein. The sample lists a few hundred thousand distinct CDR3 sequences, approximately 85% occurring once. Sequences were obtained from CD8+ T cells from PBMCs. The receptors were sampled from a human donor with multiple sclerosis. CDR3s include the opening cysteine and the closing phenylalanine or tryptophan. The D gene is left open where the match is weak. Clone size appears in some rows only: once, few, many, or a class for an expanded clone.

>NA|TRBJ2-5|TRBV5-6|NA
TGTGCCAGCAGCTTTGGTTCGAGGGGTGGCACGGAGACCCAGTACTTC
CASSFGSRGGTETQYF
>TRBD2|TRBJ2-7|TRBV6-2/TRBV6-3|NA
TGTGCCAGCCGCTCCGGGGCTAGCGGAATCTACGAGCAGTACTTC
CASRSGASGIYEQYF
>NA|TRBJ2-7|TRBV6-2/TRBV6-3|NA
TGTGCCAGTGGGACTCCAGGGGGTATCGAGCAGTACTTC
CASGTPGGIEQYF
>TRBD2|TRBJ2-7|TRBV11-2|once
TGTGCCAGCAGTCCCGCGGCGGGAGGACCATCAGCCTACGAGCAGTACTTC
CASSPAAGGPSAYEQYF
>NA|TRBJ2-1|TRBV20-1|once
TGCAGTGCTCCTCGGGCCAATGAGCAGTTCTTC
CSAPRANEQFF
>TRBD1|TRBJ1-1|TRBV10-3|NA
TGTGCCATCAGTGACCGGGACAGGGTGTTCTCAGAAGCTTTCTTT
CAISDRDRVFSEAFF
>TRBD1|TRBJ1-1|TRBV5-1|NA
TGCGCCAGCAGCCCAGGGACAGGGTGGAACACTGAAGCTTTCTTT
CASSPGTGWNTEAFF
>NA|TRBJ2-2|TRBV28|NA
TGTGCCAGCAGTTTAGTCAACGCCGCCGGGGAGCTGTTTTTT
CASSLVNAAGELFF
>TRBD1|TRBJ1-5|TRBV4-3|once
TGCGCCAGCAGCCAAGATTGGGACAGGGGTAATCAGCCCCAGCATTTT
CASSQDWDRGNQPQHF
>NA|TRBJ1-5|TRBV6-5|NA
TGTGCCAGCAGTTACGGGGTACATCAGCCCCAGCATTTT
CASSYGVHQPQHF
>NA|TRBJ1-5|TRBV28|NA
TGTGCCAGCAGTTCTGCTTCCCGGATCCATAGCAATCAGCCCCAGCATTTT
CASSSASRIHSNQPQHF
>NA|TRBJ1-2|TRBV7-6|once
TGTGCCAGCAGCCTCTGGTCCGGGCCGCGGGACTATGGCTACACCTTC
CASSLWSGPRDYGYTF
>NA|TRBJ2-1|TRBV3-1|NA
TGTGCCAGCAGCCAAGGGCAGAGGGCTGTCAATGAGCAGTTCTTC
CASSQGQRAVNEQFF
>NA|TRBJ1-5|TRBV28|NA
TGTGCCAGCAGTTTGAGGGGAGTTCTGGGCAATCAGCCCCAGCATTTT
CASSLRGVLGNQPQHF
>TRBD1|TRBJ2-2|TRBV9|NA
TGTGCCAGCACTGGGCGGACAGGGGACCCCGGGGAGCTGTTTTTT
CASTGRTGDPGELFF
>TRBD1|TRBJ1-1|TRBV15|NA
TGTGCCACCAGCAGACAGACAGGGATCTTCATAGAAGCTTTCTTT
CATSRQTGIFIEAFF
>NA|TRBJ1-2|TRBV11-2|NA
TGTGCCAGCAGTCGGGGCGGCTATGGCTACACCTTC
CASSRGGYGYTF
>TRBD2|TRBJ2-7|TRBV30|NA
TGTGCCTGGACGGGACTAGCGCCCGAGCAGTACTTC
CAWTGLAPEQYF
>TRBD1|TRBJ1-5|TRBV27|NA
TGTGCCAGCAGTTCCGGGACAGGAAGCGCGCCCCAGCATTTT
CASSSGTGSAPQHF
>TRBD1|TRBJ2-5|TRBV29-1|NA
TGCAGCGTTGAGGACAGGCAAGAGACCCAGTACTTC
CSVEDRQETQYF
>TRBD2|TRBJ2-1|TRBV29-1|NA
TGCAGCGTTGAAACCGCCACTAGCGGGGCAAATGAGCAGTTCTTC
CSVETATSGANEQFF
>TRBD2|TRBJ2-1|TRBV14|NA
TGTGCCAGCAGCCAAGTGGGACTAGCGGTCAATGAGCAGTTCTTC
CASSQVGLAVNEQFF
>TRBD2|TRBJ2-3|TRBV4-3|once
TGCGCCAGCAGCCAAGGGACCGGGACTAGCGGATCTAGCACAGATACGCAGTATTTT
CASSQGTGTSGSSTDTQYF
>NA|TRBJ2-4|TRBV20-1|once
TGCAGTGCTAGAGATCCGACGGGGTGGGACATTCAGTACTTC
CSARDPTGWDIQYF
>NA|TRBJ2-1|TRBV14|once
TGTGCCAGCAGCCAAGCGAAGGGGCTAGCTTACAATGAGCAGTTCTTC
CASSQAKGLAYNEQFF
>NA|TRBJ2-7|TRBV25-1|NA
TGTGCCAGCAGCATAACGGACGAGCAGTACTTC
CASSITDEQYF
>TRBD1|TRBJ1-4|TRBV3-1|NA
TGTGCCAGCAGCCCGGGGACAGCAAATGAAAAACTGTTTTTT
CASSPGTANEKLFF
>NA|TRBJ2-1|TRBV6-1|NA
TGTGCCAGCACTGAGGTAGGACCAGAGCAGTTCTTC
CASTEVGPEQFF
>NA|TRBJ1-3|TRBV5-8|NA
TGTGCCAGCGGGCAGGGCCTAGTGACCTTACCCTCTGGAAACACCATATATTTT
CASGQGLVTLPSGNTIYF
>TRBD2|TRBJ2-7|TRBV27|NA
TGTGCCAGCAGTTTTGGGGCGGGAGTAGCTTACGAGCAGTACTTC
CASSFGAGVAYEQYF
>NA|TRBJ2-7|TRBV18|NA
TGTGCCAGCTCACTCATACTAGCTTACGAGCAGTACTTC
CASSLILAYEQYF
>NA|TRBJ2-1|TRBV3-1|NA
TGTGCCAGCAGCCAAGAAGTTAGCGGCTACCCCTTTTACAATGAGCAGTTCTTC
CASSQEVSGYPFYNEQFF